The rows below give T cell receptor beta chains drawn from one sample of a study of T cell responses to AZD1222 COVID-19 vaccine. Clones were read by immunoSEQ multiplex PCR, and TCRdb kept only the in-frame ones, dropping some. The sample yields approximately 77,000 clones, 92% seen once. The source material was peripheral blood, sampled on day 0 of MenACWY control vaccination. Source of these receptors: an adult in good health. Each CDR3 is given with its conserved first and last residue. The D gene is left open where the match is weak. Size tells how often a clone was seen (once, few, many) or the class of an expanded clone, and some rows leave it out.

j_call v_call d_call clone_size cdr3_nt cdr3_aa
TRBJ2-4 TRBV6-5 TRBD1 once TGTGCCAGCAGTTACTCGACGGGACAGGGCAAAAACATTCAGTACTTC CASSYSTGQGKNIQYF
TRBJ2-1 TRBV15 TRBD1 few TGTGCCACCAGCACCGGACAGGGGAGTACCGATGAGCAGTTCTTC CATSTGQGSTDEQFF
TRBJ2-5 TRBV28 TRBD1 once TGTGCCAGCAGTCAGGGGGCGACCCAGTACTTC CASSQGATQYF
TRBJ2-3 TRBV7-6 TRBD1 once TGTGCCAGCAGCTCGTACGGACAGGGGGCAACAGATACGCAGTATTTT CASSSYGQGATDTQYF
TRBJ2-5 TRBV5-8 TRBD2 - TGTGCCATACCAAATGCGGGAGGGCTCCAAGAGACCCAGTACTTC CAIPNAGGLQETQYF
TRBJ1-5 TRBV5-1 - - TGCGCCAGCAGCCCCGGGGGCGATCAGCCCCAGCATTTT CASSPGGDQPQHF
TRBJ2-3 TRBV28 - - TGTGCCAGCAGTAAAGAGAGGGTAAACACAGATACGCAGTATTTT CASSKERVNTDTQYF
TRBJ2-5 TRBV29-1 - - TGCAGCGTTGATAGGGTCGGCCAAGAGACCCAGTACTTC CSVDRVGQETQYF
TRBJ1-2 TRBV5-4 TRBD1 - TGTGCCAGCAGCTTGGAGGGGACAGGGGTAAACTATGGCTACACCTTC CASSLEGTGVNYGYTF
TRBJ2-2 TRBV6-5 - - TGTGCCAGCAGCCTAGACAGGATGGACACCGGGGAGCTGTTTTTT CASSLDRMDTGELFF
TRBJ1-1 TRBV10-3 - - TGTGCCATCAGAGGGACATCTCCCGATGAAGCTTTCTTT CAIRGTSPDEAFF
TRBJ2-1 TRBV27 - - TGTGCCAGCAGTTACCTAGACAAGCCACGGAATGAGCAGTTCTTC CASSYLDKPRNEQFF
TRBJ1-2 TRBV28 - - TGTGCCAGCAGTCAACCCCGGGGGGTTCTTGGCTACACCTTC CASSQPRGVLGYTF
TRBJ1-2 TRBV7-2 - once TGTGCCAGCAGCTTACATGGGCAGATCTATGGCTACACCTTC CASSLHGQIYGYTF
TRBJ2-4 TRBV2 - - TGTGCCAGCATAGACGGAGCCAAAAACATTCAGTACTTC CASIDGAKNIQYF
TRBJ2-1 TRBV4-2 - - TGTGCCAGCAGCCAAGAAGTAAGCAGTTTGAATGAGCAGTTCTTC CASSQEVSSLNEQFF
TRBJ1-4 TRBV11-2 - - TGTGCCAGCAGCCTGGCGTCGACACCGACTGTTGAAAAACTGTTTTTT CASSLASTPTVEKLFF
TRBJ2-1 TRBV28 - - TGTGCCAGCACCCCTGGTGGGGAGAACAATGAGCAGTTCTTC CASTPGGENNEQFF
TRBJ2-7 TRBV7-2 TRBD2 - TGTGCCAGCAGCGTCGCCCCTAGCGGGAGCCGAGAGCAGTACTTC CASSVAPSGSREQYF
TRBJ1-1 TRBV6-5 - - TGTGCCAGCAGTTATTCCGGGGGGTGGACTGAAGCTTTCTTT CASSYSGGWTEAFF
TRBJ2-2 TRBV9 TRBD2 - TGTGCCAGCAGCCCCACCCCCGGGGGACTAGCGGGAGGGCGGGGCACCGGGGAGCTGTTTTTT CASSPTPGGLAGGRGTGELFF
TRBJ2-6 TRBV18 - - TGTGCCAGCTGGATAGGGGGTTCCGGGGCCAACGTCCTGACTTTC CASWIGGSGANVLTF